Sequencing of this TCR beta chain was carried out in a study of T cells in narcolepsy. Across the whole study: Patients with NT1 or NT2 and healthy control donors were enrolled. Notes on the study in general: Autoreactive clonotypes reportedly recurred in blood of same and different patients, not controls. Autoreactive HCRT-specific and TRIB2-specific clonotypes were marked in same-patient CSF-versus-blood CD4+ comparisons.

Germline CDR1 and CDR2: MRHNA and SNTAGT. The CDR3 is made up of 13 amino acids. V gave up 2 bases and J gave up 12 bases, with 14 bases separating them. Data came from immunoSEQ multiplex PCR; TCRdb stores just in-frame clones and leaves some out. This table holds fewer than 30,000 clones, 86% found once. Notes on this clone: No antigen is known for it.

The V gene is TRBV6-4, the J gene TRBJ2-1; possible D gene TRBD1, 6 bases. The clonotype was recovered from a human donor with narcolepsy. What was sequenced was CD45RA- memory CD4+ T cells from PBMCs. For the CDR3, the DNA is TGTGCCAGCAGTGACCAGACAGGTTCGGGGCAGTTCTTC. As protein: CASSDQTGSGQFF.